This T cell receptor (beta chain) derives from a study of STAT5B mutations in CD4+ large granular lymphocyte leukemia. The study's findings and limits: Without HLA matching, higher CD4+ than CD8+ T-LGLL clonality could reflect small sample size. Over 20% of private leukemic clonotypes occurred rarely in other patients' non-leukemic repertoires. TRBV06-family usage was enriched in top patient clones (8/27) versus controls (2/35).

The CDR3 totals 15 residues. Trimming shortened V by 6 bases and J by 0 bases, and 12 bases separated the two germline ends. Germline CDR1 and CDR2: LNHDA and SQIVND (reference sequence). This clone was observed a handful of times. What it binds is not known. Controls came from buffy coats of healthy blood donors. TCRdb's copy holds only in-frame clones and misses some; the assay was immunoSEQ multiplex PCR. This sample yields tens of thousands of clones, of which about 71% are seen a single time; roughly 2% belongs to the top ten. The chain couples TRBV19 to TRBJ1-3; no firm D call. Material: CD4+ T cells from blood buffy coats. This clonotype was obtained from a human donor in good health. CDR3 amino acids: CASRDSRTSGNTIYF. The CDR3 DNA reads as TGTGCCAGTAGGGACTCACGAACCTCTGGAAACACCATATATTTT.